The 29 T cell receptor beta chains listed next were all sequenced from one sample in a study of blood T cell repertoires in COVID-19. Using immunoSEQ multiplex PCR, the repertoire was profiled, and TCRdb retains in-frame clones only, with some absent. The profile covers hundreds of thousands of clones, with 87% appearing a single time and just over 7% taken by the ten largest. Sequencing was carried out using peripheral blood. The source is a man aged 60 to 75 who had recovered from COVID-19.

This clone was counted between two and nine times. This chain uses TRBV12-5 with TRBJ2-2; TRBD2 matches at 10 bases. The germline gives CDR1 LGHNT, CDR2 FRNRAP. J was trimmed by 5 bases and V by 3 bases; bases with no gene match: 6. The CDR3 contains 16 residues. The DNA for the CDR3 is TGTGCTAGTGGTTTATCAGCGGGGGGGATGACCGGGGAGCTGTTTTTT. Protein sequence: CASGLSAGGMTGELFF.

About this clone itself: The sample contains more than one DNA sequence encoding this CDR3. The CDR3 protein is CATSRGNEQFF. The DNA for the CDR3 is TGTGCCACCAGTCGGGGCAATGAGCAGTTCTTC. The chain uses TRBV24-1 and TRBJ2-1; D is possibly TRBD2 (5 bases). Trimming stripped 6 bases from V and 6 bases from J, with 5 bases between. CDR3 length: 11 residues. Germline CDR1 reads KGHDR; CDR2 reads SFDVKD.

The chain links TRBV24-1 to TRBJ2-3; 12 positions agree with TRBD2. Trimming took 5 bases from V and 4 from J; bases not matched to a gene: 9. The CDR3 length is 17 residues. CDR1 is KGHDR and CDR2 is SFDVKD in the germline V gene. The CDR3: CATSGILAGGRADTQYF. CDR3 nucleotide sequence: TGTGCCACCAGTGGTATCCTAGCGGGGGGGCGCGCAGATACGCAGTATTTT.

This chain uses TRBV6-5 with TRBJ1-5; D uncertain. The CDR3 is 14 residues long. V dropped 8 bases and J dropped 0 bases, with 11 bases sitting between them. Germline V lookup: CDR1 MNHEY, CDR2 SVGAGI. The CDR3 reads CASLLGGSNQPQHF. The CDR3 coding sequence is TGTGCCAGCCTACTAGGTGGTAGCAATCAGCCCCAGCATTTT.

The V call is TRBV6-5, the J call TRBJ1-2; D is possibly TRBD1 (6 bases). V was trimmed by 8 bases and J by 5 bases, leaving 21 bases between them. The CDR3 consists of 15 residues. Looked up from germline, CDR1 is MNHEY and CDR2 is SVGAGI. CDR3 sequence: CASVRRQDLYYGYTF. The CDR3, as DNA: TGTGCCAGCGTGCGAAGACAGGATCTTTATTATGGCTACACCTTC.

The chain has TRBV19 and TRBJ1-6; 7 bases line up with TRBD1. Germline V gene sequence: CDR1 LNHDA, CDR2 SQIVND (reference sequence). After removal of 6 bases from V and 7 bases from J, the junction contained 12 bases not matched to a gene. This CDR3 comprises 16 residues. CDR3: CASSPNAGTANSPLHF. In DNA, the CDR3 is TGTGCCAGTAGCCCAAATGCCGGGACAGCAAATTCACCCCTCCACTTT.

The V and J genes are TRBV18 and TRBJ1-5; D unresolved. In germline, CDR1 is KGHSH, CDR2 LQKENI. V dropped 4 bases and J dropped 15 bases, with 16 bases sitting between them. CDR3 size: 12 residues. CDR3 amino acids: CASSLRETSPHF. CDR3 in DNA: TGTGCCAGCTCACTTAGGGAGACATCCCCGCATTTT.

V and J are TRBV9 and TRBJ2-2; D is possibly TRBD1 (6 bases). Germline-derived CDR1 and CDR2 are SGDLS and YYNGEE. The CDR3 is 13 residues long. V gave up 1 base and J gave up 5 bases, with 6 bases separating them. The CDR3 here is CASSVTGTGELFF. CDR3 nucleotides: TGTGCCAGCAGCGTAACAGGGACCGGGGAGCTGTTTTTT.

The rearrangement links TRBV18 to TRBJ1-1, with D perhaps TRBD1 (5 bases). The length of the CDR3 is 14 residues. The germline V gene encodes CDR1 KGHSH and CDR2 LQKENI. Trimming pared 2 bases from V and 5 bases from J, leaving 12 bases between. Written as DNA, the CDR3 is TGTGCCAGCTCACCATATAAGGGGCGGACTGAAGCTTTCTTT. It is translated as CASSPYKGRTEAFF.

DNA for the CDR3: TGCGCCAGCAGTGCAGAAAGACAGGTTGGCAATCAGCCCCAGCATTTT. As protein: CASSAERQVGNQPQHF. The chain uses TRBV10-2 and TRBJ1-5, with D perhaps matching TRBD1 (6 bases). The CDR3 is made up of 16 amino acids. The V gene's germline CDR1 is WSHSY and CDR2 SAAADI. Trimming pared 4 bases from V and 2 bases from J, leaving 15 bases between.

The chain links TRBV3-1 (or the pseudogene TRBV3-2) to TRBJ2-7, with D maybe TRBD2 (7 bases). This CDR3 is 17 amino acids long. V dropped 4 bases and J dropped 0 bases, with 19 bases sitting between them. Germline-derived CDR1 and CDR2 are LGHDT and YNNKEL (reference sequence). CDR3 sequence reads: CASSPGRGGGVSYEQYF. In nucleotides, the CDR3 is TGTGCCAGCAGCCCTGGGAGAGGGGGAGGGGTCTCCTACGAGCAGTACTTC.

The chain uses TRBV6-5 and TRBJ2-7, with a weak D call TRBD1 (7 bases). With 0 bases removed from V and 6 bases from J, the gap between germline ends came to 12 bases. In germline, CDR1 is MNHEY, CDR2 SVGAGI. CDR3 length: 14 residues. The chain's CDR3 is CASSYSRGAGEQYV. CDR3 bases: TGTGCCAGCAGTTACTCCAGGGGGGCGGGCGAGCAGTACGTC.

The CDR3 protein is CASSLGTAGELFF. CDR3 nucleotide sequence: TGTGCCAGCAGCTTGGGGACTGCCGGGGAGCTGTTTTTT. The V and J genes are TRBV5-6 and TRBJ2-2; D is possibly TRBD2 (5 bases). With 0 bases removed from V and 6 bases from J, the gap between germline ends came to 6 bases. Looked up from germline, CDR1 is SGHDT and CDR2 is YYEEEE. The CDR3 is 13 residues long.

The genes are TRBV6-5 and TRBJ1-1; D might be TRBD1 (6 bases). The CDR3 has 13 residues. Germline CDR1 is MNHEY and CDR2 is SVGAGI. Trimming left V 11 bases short and J 2 bases short, with 15 bases between. CDR3 sequence (DNA): TGTGCCGCCCAAGGACAGAGAAACACTGAAGCTTTCTTT. Protein: CAAQGQRNTEAFF.

The chain uses TRBV6-5 and TRBJ2-5; possibly TRBD2 for D (7 bases). Germline CDR1 is MNHEY and CDR2 is SVGAGI. This CDR3 has 13 residues. This CDR3 is CAVGGPVGETQYF. As DNA, the CDR3 is TGTGCAGTGGGGGGGCCAGTGGGAGAGACCCAGTACTTC.

The V gene is TRBV19, the J gene TRBJ2-5, with 8 bases matching TRBD2. V shed 4 bases and J 5 bases; nucleotides not matched to a gene: 6. The CDR3 has 14 residues. Germline-derived CDR1 and CDR2 are LNHDA and SQIVND (reference sequence). Here the CDR3 reads CASSTPREGETQYF. Here the CDR3 DNA reads TGTGCCAGTAGTACCCCTCGGGAGGGGGAGACCCAGTACTTC.

This clone was seen a few times. CDR3 region: CASSLGGGLHF. CDR3 DNA sequence: TGTGCCAGCAGCTTAGGGGGCGGCCTCCACTTT. The chain has TRBV11-2 and TRBJ1-6; maybe TRBD1 (5 bases). Germline CDR1 is SGHAT and CDR2 is FQNNGV. The ends were cut back, 1 base at V and 15 bases at J, with 7 bases in the middle. The CDR3 contains 11 residues.

The chain combines TRBV19 with TRBJ2-2; 7 bases are a match to TRBD2. J lost 2 bases, V lost 5 bases, and 2 bases had no gene match. Germline V CDR1 and CDR2: LNHDA, SQIVND (reference sequence). This CDR3 is 14 amino acids long. CDR3 DNA: TGTGCCAGTAGTTGGGGGGGAAACACCGGGGAGCTGTTTTTT. This sequence encodes CASSWGGNTGELFF.

This clone was found a few times. This rearrangement joins TRBV3-1 (or the pseudogene TRBV3-2) to TRBJ1-5; D may be TRBD1 (6 bases). CDR3 length: 14 residues. CDR1 is LGHDT, CDR2 YNNKEL, per germline (reference sequence). V lost 4 bases to trimming and J lost 6 bases, with 13 bases between them. CDR3 in amino acids: CASSPTGFRQPQHF. The DNA of the CDR3 is TGTGCCAGCAGCCCTACAGGGTTCCGTCAGCCCCAGCATTTT.

The rearrangement uses TRBV6-6 and TRBJ2-4; 10 positions agree with TRBD2. Germline V gives CDR1 MNHNY, CDR2 SVGAGI (reference sequence). V lost 0 bases, J lost 6 bases, and 5 bases stayed unmatched. CDR3 length: 16 amino acids. CDR3 sequence reads: CASSYSGAGGANIQYF. For the CDR3, the DNA is TGTGCCAGCAGTTACTCAGGAGCGGGGGGGGCAAACATTCAGTACTTC.

V usage is TRBV3-1 (or the pseudogene TRBV3-2) and J usage is TRBJ2-3, with 10 bases matching TRBD2. The V segment lost 4 bases and the J segment 2 bases; nucleotides outside the gene matches: 24. From germline, CDR1 is LGHDT and CDR2 YNNKEL (reference sequence). The CDR3 length is 22 residues. The CDR3 here is CASSREVLIGSGGGYDTDTQYF. As DNA, the CDR3 is TGTGCCAGCAGCCGGGAAGTCCTTATAGGGAGCGGGGGGGGCTACGACACAGATACGCAGTATTTT.

The chain recombines TRBV15 with TRBJ1-5; no clear D gene. CDR1 LNHNV and CDR2 YYDKDF come from the germline V gene (reference sequence). Trimming took 0 bases from V and 2 from J, leaving 5 bases between them. The CDR3 runs 14 residues. The CDR3 coding sequence is TGTGCCACCAGCAGAGATTCCGGCAATCAGCCCCAGCATTTT. Residues: CATSRDSGNQPQHF.

The CDR3, as DNA: TGTGCCAGCAGTTACACAGTCAATCAGCCCCAGCATTTT. Its translation: CASSYTVNQPQHF. The gene calls are TRBV6-2 or TRBV6-3 and TRBJ1-5; D remains unclear. V dropped 2 bases and J dropped 3 bases, with 5 bases sitting between them. There are 13 residues in the CDR3. CDR1 MNHEY and CDR2 SVGEGT come from the germline V gene.

The J gene is TRBJ2-7, the V gene TRBV12-5; 7 bases align to TRBD1. Trimming cost V 6 bases and J 0 bases; bases outside gene matches: 8. Germline-derived CDR1 and CDR2 are LGHNT and FRNRAP. CDR3 length: 15 residues. The CDR3 protein is CASGLGQWSSYEQYF. The CDR3 nucleotides read TGTGCTAGTGGCCTGGGACAGTGGAGCTCCTACGAGCAGTACTTC. The full variable domain, in which reference TRBV12-5 and TRBJ2-7 provide the parts outside the CDR3, is DARVTQTPRHKVTEMGQEVTMRCQPILGHNTVFWYRQTMMQGLELLAYFRNRAPLDDSGMPKDRFSAEMPDATLATLKIQPSEPRDSAVYFCASGLGQWSSYEQYFGPGTRLTVT.

This clone has just one count. The J gene is TRBJ1-4, the V gene TRBV6-1, with no clear D. CDR3 size: 16 residues. Trimming shortened V by 2 bases and J by 7 bases, and 17 bases separated the two germline ends. Germline CDR1 reads MNHNS; CDR2 reads SASEGT. CDR3 loop: CASSELMGGAGEKLFF. CDR3 DNA sequence: TGTGCCAGCAGTGAATTAATGGGAGGCGCTGGTGAAAAACTGTTTTTT.

The chain couples TRBV27 to TRBJ2-7, with 12 positions matching TRBD2. V lost 7 bases, J lost 3 bases, and 7 bases stayed unmatched. CDR3 length equals 15 residues. CDR1 is MNHEY and CDR2 is SMNVEV in the germline V gene (reference sequence). This chain's CDR3 is CASITPTSGGYEQYF. CDR3 DNA sequence: TGTGCCAGCATCACTCCGACTAGCGGGGGCTACGAGCAGTACTTC.

The V call is TRBV10-3, the J call TRBJ2-7; tentatively, D is TRBD1 (6 bases). Between the trimmed V and J ends, which lost 7 bases and 0 bases, there was a span of 13 bases. The V gene's germline CDR1 is ENHRY and CDR2 SYGVKD. The CDR3 extends over 14 amino acids. CDR3 region: CAIMLGASSYEQYV. The CDR3 DNA reads as TGTGCCATCATGCTGGGGGCGAGCTCCTACGAGCAGTACGTC.

Concerning this clone itself: Other DNA sequences in this specimen translate into the identical CDR3. The rearrangement uses TRBV15 and TRBJ1-2, with D maybe TRBD1 (5 bases). The V gene's germline CDR1 is LNHNV and CDR2 YYDKDF (reference sequence). Deletions cut 1 base from V and 5 bases from J, with 14 bases between. The CDR3 length is 15 residues. CDR3 region: CATSRGRQGTYGYTF. DNA of the CDR3: TGTGCCACCAGCAGAGGGCGGCAGGGAACTTATGGCTACACCTTC.

The V and J genes are TRBV28 and TRBJ1-2; no reliable D call. Trimming removed 3 bases from V and 0 bases from J, with 8 bases in between. The CDR3 has 14 residues. Germline values: CDR1 MDHEN, CDR2 SYDVKM. In nucleotides, the CDR3 is TGTGCCAGCAGTTTTTCCAGTACTAACTATGGCTACACCTTC. Its protein product is CASSFSSTNYGYTF.